This TCR beta chain comes out of a study of blood T cells in healthy people across ages (dated by TCRdb to the mid-2010s). Background on the whole study: In model experiments, template switching captured about one uniquely barcoded TCR beta cDNA molecule for every two T cells. The donors were split into four age groups: young (average about 16 years), middle-aged (39), aged (roughly 60) and long-lived (over 80). Age-related changes in TCR beta repertoire diversity were measured in the study by deep sequencing normalized with unique cDNA molecular identifiers. Two additional independent replicas of 1 million unique cDNA reads from the same blood draw were analyzed for two donors (one aged 18 to 30 and one aged 80 or older). To avoid experimental bias, donors of different ages were distributed randomly across sequencing lanes.

This clonotype was recorded many times. No antigen is known for it. No much larger clone exists at a distance of one base, and base qualities are not known. Study-wide findings and limitations: Estimates of total diversity from one million sequenced T cells were regarded as lower bounds and underestimates. The CMV infection status of donors was not known, potentially confounding age-related changes in expanded clonotypes. Observed TCR beta diversity per million T cells fell roughly linearly with age, and a significant reduction was already apparent by age roughly 40. The long-lived group showed more naive CD4+ T cells, fewer expanded clones and increased TCR diversity than the aged group, suggesting age selection. The percentage of naive T cells measured by flow cytometry correlated strongly with observed TCR beta diversity. Since profiling was done on bulk unsorted PBMCs, naive and antigen-experienced compartments could not be conclusively compared.

To prepare the library, 5' RACE was applied. Sequencing was performed on an Illumina HiSeq 2500. A second PCR of roughly 7 to 11 cycles was performed with a sample-barcoded 5' primer and a J-beta primer mix. Each TCR beta cDNA molecule received a unique molecular identifier from a template-switch 5' adaptor carrying 12 random nucleotides. Each sample yielded at least 2.5 million CDR3-containing paired-end reads. All of the RNA was converted into first-strand cDNA using the Mint cDNA synthesis kit, with a TRBC-specific oligonucleotide serving as the primer. Following uracil-DNA glycosylase treatment, all cDNA underwent a first 18-cycle PCR with the universal primers M1SS and BC2_uni_R. As for the authors' bioinformatics: Each sample was normalized by randomly selecting 1 million high-quality reads, each carrying a distinct molecular identifier. Reads with shared molecular identifiers were discarded instead of being binned into consensus sequences. CDR3 identification, clonotype clustering and error correction used MiTCR with a Q25 quality threshold and the strictest error-elimination algorithm. A nonparametric unseen species model with Euler transformation was used to estimate a lower bound on total TCR beta diversity. The public reads were quality trimmed at Q25 with fastp and then assembled into clones with MiXCR by TCRdb, keeping productive beta chains. CDR3 protein duplicates are merged, each entry listing the most common genes and DNA. Clone size and V and J calls follow TCRdb, not the original study. This sample comprises more than 650,000 distinct CDR3 sequences, about 24% of them detected only once. The ten largest clones represent roughly a fifth of the sample.

The roughly 39 donors, aged about 6 to 95 years, were systemically healthy Caucasian individuals from Russia. Roughly 9.5 milliliters of peripheral blood were drawn from each donor into EDTA-treated Vacutainer tubes. Ficoll-Paque density-gradient centrifugation was used to isolate PBMCs, with at least 7 million per sample. Trizol reagent was used to extract total RNA from PBMCs, with at least 6 micrograms per sample. The percentages of naive CD45RAhigh/CD27high T cells were determined by flow cytometry on a PBMC aliquot from every donor. This sequence was found in a man aged 70-80 years in good health. Sequencing was performed on blood.

The CDR3 has the sequence CSVEGVSYNEQFF. The nucleotides are TGCAGCGTTGAAGGGGTCTCCTACAATGAGCAGTTCTTC. The chain uses TRBV29-1 and TRBJ2-1; the D gene is unclear. Trimming takes 1 base from V and 0 bases from J, and the germline ends sit 4 bases apart. Based on the germline V gene, the CDR1 and CDR2 sequences are SQVTM and ANQGSEA. The CDR3 numbers 13 residues from cysteine through phenylalanine. Only the CDR3 portion is preserved as DNA: 39 bases, with reading frame beginning at the first base.